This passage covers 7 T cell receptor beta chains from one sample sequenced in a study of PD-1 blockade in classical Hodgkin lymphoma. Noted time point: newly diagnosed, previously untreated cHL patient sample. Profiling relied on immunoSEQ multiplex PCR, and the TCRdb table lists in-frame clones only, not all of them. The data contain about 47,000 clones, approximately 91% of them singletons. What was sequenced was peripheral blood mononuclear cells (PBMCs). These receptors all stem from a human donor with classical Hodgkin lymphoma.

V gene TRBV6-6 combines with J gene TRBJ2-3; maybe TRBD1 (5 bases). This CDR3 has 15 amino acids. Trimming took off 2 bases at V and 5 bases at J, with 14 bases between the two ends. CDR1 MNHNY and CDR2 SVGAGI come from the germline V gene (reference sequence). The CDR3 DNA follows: TGTGCCAGCAGTTACGAGGCCAGGGTTAAAGATACGCAGTATTTT. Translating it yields CASSYEARVKDTQYF.

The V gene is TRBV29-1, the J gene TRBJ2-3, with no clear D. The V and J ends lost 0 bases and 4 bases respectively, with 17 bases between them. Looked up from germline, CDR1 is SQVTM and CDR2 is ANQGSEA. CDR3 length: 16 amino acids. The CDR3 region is CSVEDLSSPMPDTQYF. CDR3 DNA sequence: TGCAGCGTTGAAGATCTCTCAAGCCCAATGCCAGATACGCAGTATTTT.

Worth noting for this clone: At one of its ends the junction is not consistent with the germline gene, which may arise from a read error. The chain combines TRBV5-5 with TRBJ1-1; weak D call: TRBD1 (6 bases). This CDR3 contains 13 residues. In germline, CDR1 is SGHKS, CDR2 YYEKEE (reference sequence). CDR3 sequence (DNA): TGTGCCAGCACCTTGGGACAGAACACTGAAGCTTTCTTT. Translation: CASTLGQNTEAFF.

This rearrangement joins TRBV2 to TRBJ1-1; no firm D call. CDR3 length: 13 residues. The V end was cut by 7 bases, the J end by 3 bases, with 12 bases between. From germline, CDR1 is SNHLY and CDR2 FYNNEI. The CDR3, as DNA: TGTGCCAGCATGGTAGGAGGAGACACTGAAGCTTTCTTT. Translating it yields CASMVGGDTEAFF.

CDR3 DNA sequence: TGTGCCAGCAGCAATTCGAGGACTAGCGGGAGACACAATGAGCAGTTCTTC. Protein product: CASSNSRTSGRHNEQFF. The chain couples TRBV7-9 to TRBJ2-1, with 13 bases aligning to TRBD2. Trimming removed 5 bases from V and 5 bases from J; junction bases left unmatched: 9. Germline V gene data show CDR1 as SEHNR and CDR2 as FQNEAQ (reference sequence). CDR3 length: 17 amino acids.

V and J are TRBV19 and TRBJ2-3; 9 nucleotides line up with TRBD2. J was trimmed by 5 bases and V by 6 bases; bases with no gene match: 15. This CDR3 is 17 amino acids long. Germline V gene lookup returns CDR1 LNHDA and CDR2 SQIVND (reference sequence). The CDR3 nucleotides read TGTGCCAGTAGGCTGCGCCCTAGCGGGGCTCGTCAAGATACGCAGTATTTT. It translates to CASRLRPSGARQDTQYF.

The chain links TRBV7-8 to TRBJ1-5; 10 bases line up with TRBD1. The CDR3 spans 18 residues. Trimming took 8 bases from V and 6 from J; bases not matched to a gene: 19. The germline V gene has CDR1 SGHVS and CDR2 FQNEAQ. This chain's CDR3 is CASSQQPDRGTSSQPQHF. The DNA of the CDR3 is TGTGCCAGCTCCCAACAGCCGGACAGGGGGACCAGTAGTCAGCCCCAGCATTTT. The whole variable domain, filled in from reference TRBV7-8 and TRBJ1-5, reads GAGVSQSPRYKVAKRGQDVALRCDPISGHVSLFWYQQALGQGPEFLTYFQNEAQLDKSGLPSDRFFAERPEGSVSTLKIQRTQQEDSAVYLCASSQQPDRGTSSQPQHFGDGTRLSIL.